This entry concerns a single T cell receptor (beta chain). In the original workflow: Scientists estimated how many nucleated cells there were by amplifying reference gene primers. Libraries were prepared by immunoSEQ multiplex PCR; TCRdb keeps only in-frame clonotypes and omits some of them. V and J calls plus clone size are reproduced from that table; the DNA served to infer D and trimming. This sample has hundreds of thousands of clones; 85% to 90% occur once, and the top ten carry around 10%. Seattle's enrolled individuals joined amid active infection and were then monitored longitudinally. This sample was taken from a study of blood T cell repertoires in COVID-19. The wider study: T cells, B-cell-depleted T cells, or PBMCs supplied cDNA or gDNA.

Germline CDR1 LNHDA, CDR2 SQIVND (reference sequence). Trimming cost V 6 bases and J 3 bases, with 17 bases left between them. The CDR3 is 15 residues long. Source material: peripheral blood. The chain employs TRBV19 and TRBJ1-2; perhaps TRBD1 as D (6 bases). The TCR comes from a woman aged 25-40 years with COVID-19, enrolled during active disease. The CDR3 loop is CASRNQGIGDYGYTF. The CDR3 coding sequence is TGTGCCAGTAGAAATCAGGGGATCGGGGACTATGGCTACACCTTC.